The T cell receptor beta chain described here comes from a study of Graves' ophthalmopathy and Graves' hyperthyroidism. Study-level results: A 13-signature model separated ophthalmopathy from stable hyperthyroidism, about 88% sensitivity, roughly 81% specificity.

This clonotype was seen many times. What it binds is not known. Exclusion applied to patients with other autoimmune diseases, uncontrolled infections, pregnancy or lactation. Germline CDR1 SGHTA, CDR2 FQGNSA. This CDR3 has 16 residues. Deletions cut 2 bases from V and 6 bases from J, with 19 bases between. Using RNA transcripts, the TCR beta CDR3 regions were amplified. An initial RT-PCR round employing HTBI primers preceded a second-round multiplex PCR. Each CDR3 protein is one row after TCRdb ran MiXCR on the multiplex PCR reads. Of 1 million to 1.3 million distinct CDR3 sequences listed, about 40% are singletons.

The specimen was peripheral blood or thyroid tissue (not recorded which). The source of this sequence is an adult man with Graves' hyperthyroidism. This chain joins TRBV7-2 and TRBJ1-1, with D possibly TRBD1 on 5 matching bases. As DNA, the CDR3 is TGTGCCAGCAGCTTAATCAGGGTCGGGGCGAAGGCTGAAGCTTTCTTT. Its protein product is CASSLIRVGAKAEAFF.